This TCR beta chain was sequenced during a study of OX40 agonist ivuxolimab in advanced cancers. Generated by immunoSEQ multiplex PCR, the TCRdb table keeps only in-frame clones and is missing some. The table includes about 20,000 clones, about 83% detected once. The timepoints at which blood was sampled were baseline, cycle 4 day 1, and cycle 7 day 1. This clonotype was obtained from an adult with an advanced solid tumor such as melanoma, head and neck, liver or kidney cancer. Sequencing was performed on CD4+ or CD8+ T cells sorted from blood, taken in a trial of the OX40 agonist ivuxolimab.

This CDR3 reads CASSLTGTDTQYF. CDR3 DNA sequence: TGTGCCAGCAGCTTAACTGGCACAGATACGCAGTATTTT. The rearrangement uses TRBV7-3 and TRBJ2-3; D is unresolved. This CDR3 spans 13 amino acids. Germline CDR1 and CDR2: SGHTA and FQGTGA. The V and J ends lost 0 bases and 1 base respectively, with 2 bases between them.